A selection of T cell receptor beta chains follows, all from one sample in a study of T cells expressing NK-cell markers. TCRdb reprocessed the 5' RACE reads and stores each CDR3 protein as one record, lacking DNA. Its table records fewer than 400,000 distinct CDR3 sequences. Sequenced: blood T cells: a sorted CD56 or NKG2C T cell subset, CD4+ or CD8+ T cells, or bulk PBMC T cells (not recorded which). The source of these receptors is a woman aged 50 to 60 in good health. CDR3s include the opening cysteine and the closing phenylalanine or tryptophan.

>TRBJ2-1|TRBV5-1
CASNRGDEQFF
>TRBJ2-6|TRBV10-3
CAISEPTASGANVLTF
>TRBJ2-1|TRBV6-5
CASSYPNSPEQFF
>TRBJ2-2|TRBV5-5
CASSLARPRGGELFF
>TRBJ2-1|TRBV10-1
CASSGAYGSTNEQFF
>TRBJ2-7|TRBV3-1
CASSQEGGIGEQYF
>TRBJ2-1|TRBV2
CASRRESSYNEQFF
>TRBJ1-1|TRBV3-1
CASSHALDSSATFF
>TRBJ2-1|TRBV7-2
CASSLDRGWRDEQFF
>TRBJ2-2|TRBV24-1
CATSDLTSYHAGELFF
>TRBJ2-5|TRBV11-3
CASSLGLAGPSRGTQYF
>TRBJ1-2|TRBV20-1
CITGGGDGYTF
>TRBJ2-2|TRBV7-9
CASRPGQGAPGELFF
>TRBJ2-3|TRBV19
CASSIVAGRDTQYF
>TRBJ2-3|TRBV4-1
CASSQVPGRALGDYF
>TRBJ1-6|TRBV12-3/TRBV12-4
CASSLGKGSPLHF
>TRBJ1-1|TRBV5-1
CASSSVGGTEAFF
>TRBJ2-2|TRBV24-1
CATSDPSGTGSVGELFF
>TRBJ2-5|TRBV30
CAWDIDRGRETQYF
>TRBJ2-1|TRBV4-1
CASSQETGDGNEQFF
>TRBJ2-5|TRBV28
CASSLSAAETQYF
>TRBJ2-7|TRBV12-3/TRBV12-4
CASSLAVNQAGVVPTREQYF
>TRBJ2-3|TRBV6-4
CASSEGMGTQYF
>TRBJ1-1|TRBV19
CASRLGWTGKDTEAFF
>TRBJ2-1|TRBV29-1
CSVERMDLYNEQFF
>TRBJ2-1|TRBV7-6
CASSSGGPNEQFF
>TRBJ2-7|TRBV5-1
CASSLAGLATYEQYF
>TRBJ2-2|TRBV27
CASTLGGRFTGELFF
>TRBJ1-1|TRBV12-3/TRBV12-4
CASTLSGRGMNTEAFF
>TRBJ2-1|TRBV14
CASSQVGGSFYNEQFF
>TRBJ2-5|TRBV15
CATSPGLPIQETQYF
>TRBJ2-7|TRBV3-1
CASSQTRFAYEQYF
>TRBJ2-2|TRBV20-1
CSASRLATTGELFF
>TRBJ1-2|TRBV10-3
CAISEAQSNYGYTF
>TRBJ2-3|TRBV2
CASSEAGGPTDTQYF
>TRBJ2-3|TRBV20-1
CSAHWGSPDTQYF
>TRBJ1-4|TRBV7-2
CASSLTRTGALTNEKLFF